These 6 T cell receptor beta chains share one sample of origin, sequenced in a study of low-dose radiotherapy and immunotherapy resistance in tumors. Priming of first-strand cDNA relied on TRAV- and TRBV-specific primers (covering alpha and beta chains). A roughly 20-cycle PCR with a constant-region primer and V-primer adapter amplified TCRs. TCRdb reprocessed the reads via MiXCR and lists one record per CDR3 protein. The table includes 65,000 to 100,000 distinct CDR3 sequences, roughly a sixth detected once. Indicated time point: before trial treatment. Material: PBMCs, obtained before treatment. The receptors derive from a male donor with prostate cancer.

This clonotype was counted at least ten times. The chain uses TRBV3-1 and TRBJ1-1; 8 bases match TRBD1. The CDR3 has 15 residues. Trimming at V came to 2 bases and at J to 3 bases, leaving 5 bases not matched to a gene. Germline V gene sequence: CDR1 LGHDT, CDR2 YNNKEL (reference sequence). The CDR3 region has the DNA TGTGCCAGCAGCCAATTGACAGGGGTGGACACTGAAGCTTTCTTT. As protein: CASSQLTGVDTEAFF.

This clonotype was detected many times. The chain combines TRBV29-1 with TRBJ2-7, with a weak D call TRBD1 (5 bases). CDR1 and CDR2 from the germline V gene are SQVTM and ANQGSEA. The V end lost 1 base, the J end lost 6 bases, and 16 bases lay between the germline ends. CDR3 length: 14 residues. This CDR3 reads CSVEVGQGRTEQYF. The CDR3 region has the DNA TGCAGCGTTGAAGTGGGGCAGGGTCGTACCGAGCAGTACTTC.

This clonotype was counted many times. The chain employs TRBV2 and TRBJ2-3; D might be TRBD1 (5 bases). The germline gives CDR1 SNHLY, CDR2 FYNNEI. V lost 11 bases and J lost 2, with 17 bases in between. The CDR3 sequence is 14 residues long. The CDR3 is CAGNDGGHTDTQYF. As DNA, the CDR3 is TGTGCCGGAAACGACGGCGGACACACAGATACGCAGTATTTT.

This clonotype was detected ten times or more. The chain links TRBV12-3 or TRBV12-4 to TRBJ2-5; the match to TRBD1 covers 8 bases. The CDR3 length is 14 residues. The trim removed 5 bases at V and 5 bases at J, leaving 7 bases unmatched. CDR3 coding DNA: TGTGCCAGCAGTCCCCGGACAGGGCGGGAGACCCAGTACTTC. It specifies CASSPRTGRETQYF.

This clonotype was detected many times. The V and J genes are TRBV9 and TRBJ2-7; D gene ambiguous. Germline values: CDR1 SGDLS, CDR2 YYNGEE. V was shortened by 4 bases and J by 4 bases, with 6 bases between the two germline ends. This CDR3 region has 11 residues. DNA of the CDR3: TGTGCCAGCAGCCCCGGGTACGAGCAGTACTTC. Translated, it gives CASSPGYEQYF.

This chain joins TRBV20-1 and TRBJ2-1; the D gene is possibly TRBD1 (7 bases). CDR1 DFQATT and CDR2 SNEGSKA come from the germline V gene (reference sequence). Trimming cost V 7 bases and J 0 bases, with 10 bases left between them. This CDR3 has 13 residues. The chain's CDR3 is CSGRDSSYNEQFF. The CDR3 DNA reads TGCAGTGGGCGGGACAGCTCCTACAATGAGCAGTTCTTC.